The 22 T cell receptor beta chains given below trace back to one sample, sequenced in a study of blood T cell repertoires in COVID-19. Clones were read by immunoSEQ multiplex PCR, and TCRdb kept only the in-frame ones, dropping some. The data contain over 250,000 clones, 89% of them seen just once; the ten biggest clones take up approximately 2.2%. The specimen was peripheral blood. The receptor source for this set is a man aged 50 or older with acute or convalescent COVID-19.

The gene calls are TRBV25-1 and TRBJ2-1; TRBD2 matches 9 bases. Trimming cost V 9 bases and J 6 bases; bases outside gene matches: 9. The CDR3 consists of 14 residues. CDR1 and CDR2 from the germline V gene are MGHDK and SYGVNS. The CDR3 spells CARTAGGQGNEQFF. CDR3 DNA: TGTGCCAGAACGGCGGGGGGGCAGGGCAATGAGCAGTTCTTC.

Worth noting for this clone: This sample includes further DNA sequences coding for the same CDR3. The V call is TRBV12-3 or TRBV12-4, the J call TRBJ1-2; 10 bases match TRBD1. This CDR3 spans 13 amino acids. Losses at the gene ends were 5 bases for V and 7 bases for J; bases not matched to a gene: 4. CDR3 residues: CASSPGTGVGYTF. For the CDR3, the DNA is TGTGCCAGCAGTCCCGGGACAGGGGTTGGCTACACCTTC.

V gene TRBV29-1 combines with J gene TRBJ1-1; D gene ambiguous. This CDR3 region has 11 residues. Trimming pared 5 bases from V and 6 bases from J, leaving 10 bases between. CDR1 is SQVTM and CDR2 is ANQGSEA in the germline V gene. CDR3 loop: CSVLGGPEAFF. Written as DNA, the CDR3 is TGCAGCGTTCTCGGAGGACCTGAAGCTTTCTTT.

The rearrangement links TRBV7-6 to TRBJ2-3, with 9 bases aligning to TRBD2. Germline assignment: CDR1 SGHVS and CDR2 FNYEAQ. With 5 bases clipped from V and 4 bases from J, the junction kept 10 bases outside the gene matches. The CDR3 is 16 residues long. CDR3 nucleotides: TGTGCCAGCAGCACCCGGGTGGGACTAGCAGCAGATACGCAGTATTTT. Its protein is CASSTRVGLAADTQYF.

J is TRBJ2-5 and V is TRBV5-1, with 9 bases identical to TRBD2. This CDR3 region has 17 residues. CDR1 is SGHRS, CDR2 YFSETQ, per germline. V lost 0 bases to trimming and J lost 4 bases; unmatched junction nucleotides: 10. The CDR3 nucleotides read TGCGCCAGCAGCTTGGACCCGAGTGCGGGGGGGCGAGAGACCCAGTACTTC. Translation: CASSLDPSAGGRETQYF.

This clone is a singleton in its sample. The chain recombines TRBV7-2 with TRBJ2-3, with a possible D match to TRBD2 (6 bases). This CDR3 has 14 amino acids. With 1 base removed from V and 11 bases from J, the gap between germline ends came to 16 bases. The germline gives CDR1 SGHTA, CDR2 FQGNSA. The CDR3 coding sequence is TGTGCCAGCAGCTTAGGGGACTGGGTACGGGAGCAGTATTTT. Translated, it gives CASSLGDWVREQYF.

This CDR3 is CASSESGVQPQHF. Here the CDR3 DNA reads TGTGCCAGCAGTGAATCCGGGGTTCAGCCCCAGCATTTT. The rearrangement joins TRBV6-1 to TRBJ1-5; D ambiguous. V lost 2 bases, J lost 6 bases, and 8 bases lay in between. CDR3 length: 13 amino acids. Per germline, CDR1 MNHNS and CDR2 SASEGT.

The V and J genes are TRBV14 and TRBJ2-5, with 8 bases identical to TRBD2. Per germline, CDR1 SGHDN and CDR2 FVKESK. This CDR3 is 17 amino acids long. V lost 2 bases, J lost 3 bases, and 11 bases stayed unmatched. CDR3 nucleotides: TGTGCCAGCAGCCAAACTGCGGGGGGACGGAGGGAAGAGACCCAGTACTTC. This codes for CASSQTAGGRREETQYF.

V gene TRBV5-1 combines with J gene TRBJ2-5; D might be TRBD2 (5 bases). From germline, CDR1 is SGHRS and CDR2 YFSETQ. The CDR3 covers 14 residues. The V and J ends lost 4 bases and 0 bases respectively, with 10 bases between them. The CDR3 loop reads CASSPPGYQETQYF. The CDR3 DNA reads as TGCGCCAGCAGCCCCCCGGGGTACCAAGAGACCCAGTACTTC.

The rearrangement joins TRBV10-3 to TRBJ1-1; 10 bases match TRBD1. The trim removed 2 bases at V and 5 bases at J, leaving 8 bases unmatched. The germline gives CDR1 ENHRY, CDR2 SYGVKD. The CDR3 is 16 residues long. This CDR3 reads CAISETPGQGRTEAFF. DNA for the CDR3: TGTGCCATCAGTGAGACTCCGGGACAGGGGAGAACTGAAGCTTTCTTT.

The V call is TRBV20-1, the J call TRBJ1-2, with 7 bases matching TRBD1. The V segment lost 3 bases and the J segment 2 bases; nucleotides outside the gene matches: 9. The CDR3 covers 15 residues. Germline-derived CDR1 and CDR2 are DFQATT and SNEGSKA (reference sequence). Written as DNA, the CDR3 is TGCAGTGCTAGTGCCAGGGGGTCGGGGAACTATGGCTACACCTTC. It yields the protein CSASARGSGNYGYTF.

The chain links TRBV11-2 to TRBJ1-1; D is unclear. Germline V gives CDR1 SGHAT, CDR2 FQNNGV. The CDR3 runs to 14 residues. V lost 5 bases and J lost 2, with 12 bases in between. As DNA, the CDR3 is TGTGCCAGCAGCCTAAAGAGCCCCAACACTGAAGCTTTCTTT. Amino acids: CASSLKSPNTEAFF.

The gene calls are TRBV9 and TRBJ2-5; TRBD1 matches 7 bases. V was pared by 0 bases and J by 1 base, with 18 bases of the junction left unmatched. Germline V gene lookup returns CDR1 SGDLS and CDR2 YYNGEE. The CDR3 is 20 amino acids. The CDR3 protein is CASSVASPNRQGIVQETQYF. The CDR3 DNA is TGTGCCAGCAGCGTAGCCTCGCCGAACCGACAGGGCATTGTCCAAGAGACCCAGTACTTC.

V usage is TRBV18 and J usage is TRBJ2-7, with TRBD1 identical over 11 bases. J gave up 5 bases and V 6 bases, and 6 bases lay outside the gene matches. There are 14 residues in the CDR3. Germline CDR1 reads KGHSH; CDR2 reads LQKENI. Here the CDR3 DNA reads TGTGCCAGCTCCCCTGGACAGGGGGCCCACGAGCAGTACTTC. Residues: CASSPGQGAHEQYF.

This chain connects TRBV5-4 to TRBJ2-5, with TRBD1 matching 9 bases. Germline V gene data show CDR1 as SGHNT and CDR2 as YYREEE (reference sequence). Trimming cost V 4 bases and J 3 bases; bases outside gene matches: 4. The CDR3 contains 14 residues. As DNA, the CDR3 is TGTGCCAGCAGCCCTGGGACAGGGAAAGAGACCCAGTACTTC. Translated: CASSPGTGKETQYF.

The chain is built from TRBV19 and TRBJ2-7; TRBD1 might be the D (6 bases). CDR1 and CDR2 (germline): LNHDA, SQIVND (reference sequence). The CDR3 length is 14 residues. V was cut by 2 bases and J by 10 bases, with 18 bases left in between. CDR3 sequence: CASSISGDPTGQYF. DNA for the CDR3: TGTGCCAGTAGTATATCAGGGGACCCCACCGGTCAGTACTTC.

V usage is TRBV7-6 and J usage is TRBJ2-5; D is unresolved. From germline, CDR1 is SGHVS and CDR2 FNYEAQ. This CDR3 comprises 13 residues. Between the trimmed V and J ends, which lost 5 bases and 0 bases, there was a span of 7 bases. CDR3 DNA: TGTGCCAGCAGCGCAACTTACCAAGAGACCCAGTACTTC. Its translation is CASSATYQETQYF.

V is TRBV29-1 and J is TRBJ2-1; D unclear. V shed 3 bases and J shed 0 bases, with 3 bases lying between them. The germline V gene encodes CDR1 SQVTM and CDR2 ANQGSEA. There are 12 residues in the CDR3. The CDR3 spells CSVDGSYNEQFF. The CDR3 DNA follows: TGCAGCGTTGACGGCTCCTACAATGAGCAGTTCTTC.

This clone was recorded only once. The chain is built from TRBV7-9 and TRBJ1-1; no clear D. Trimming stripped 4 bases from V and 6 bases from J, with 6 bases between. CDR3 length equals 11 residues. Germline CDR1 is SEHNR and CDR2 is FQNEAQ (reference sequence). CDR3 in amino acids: CASSSSAEAFF. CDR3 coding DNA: TGTGCCAGCAGCTCCTCTGCTGAAGCTTTCTTT.

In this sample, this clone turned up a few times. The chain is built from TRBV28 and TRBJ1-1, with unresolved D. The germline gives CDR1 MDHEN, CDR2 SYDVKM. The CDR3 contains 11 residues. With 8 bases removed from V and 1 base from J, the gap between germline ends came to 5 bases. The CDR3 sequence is CASERNTEAFF. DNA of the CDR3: TGTGCCAGCGAGAGGAACACTGAAGCTTTCTTT.

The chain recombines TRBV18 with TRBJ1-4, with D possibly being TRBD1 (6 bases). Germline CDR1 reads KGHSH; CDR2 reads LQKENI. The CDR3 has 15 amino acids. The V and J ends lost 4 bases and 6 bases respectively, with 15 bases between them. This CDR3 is CASSLLQGSYEKLFF. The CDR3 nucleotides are TGTGCCAGCTCACTCCTACAGGGCTCTTATGAAAAACTGTTTTTT.

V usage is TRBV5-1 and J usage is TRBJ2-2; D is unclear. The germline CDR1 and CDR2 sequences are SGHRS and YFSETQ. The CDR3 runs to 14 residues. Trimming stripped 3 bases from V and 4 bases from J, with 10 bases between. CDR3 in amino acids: CASSSTILTGELFF. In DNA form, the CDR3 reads TGCGCCAGCAGCTCGACAATCCTCACCGGGGAGCTGTTTTTT.